The clone carrying this TCR beta chain was counted only a few times. What it binds is not known. This entry comes from a study of shared clonotypes between healthy human individuals. The CDR3 contains 14 residues. The V segment lost 6 bases and the J segment 3 bases; nucleotides outside the gene matches: 6. Looked up from germline, CDR1 is MDHEN and CDR2 is SYDVKM. Clones were sequenced by immunoSEQ multiplex PCR, and TCRdb holds only the in-frame ones, with some missing. This table holds about 180,000 clones, over 85% found once. Findings of the study overall: Naive subsets usually exceeded memory subsets in estimated richness.

This receptor was taken from a woman aged 25 to 45 in good health. Source material: naive CD4+ T cells sorted from blood. Indicated subset: CD45RA+ positively selected. The gene calls are TRBV28 and TRBJ1-2; 8 bases agree with TRBD1. The CDR3 DNA follows: TGTGCCAGCAGGTCAGGGGGCGGGCACTATGGCTACACCTTC. Translation gives CASRSGGGHYGYTF.